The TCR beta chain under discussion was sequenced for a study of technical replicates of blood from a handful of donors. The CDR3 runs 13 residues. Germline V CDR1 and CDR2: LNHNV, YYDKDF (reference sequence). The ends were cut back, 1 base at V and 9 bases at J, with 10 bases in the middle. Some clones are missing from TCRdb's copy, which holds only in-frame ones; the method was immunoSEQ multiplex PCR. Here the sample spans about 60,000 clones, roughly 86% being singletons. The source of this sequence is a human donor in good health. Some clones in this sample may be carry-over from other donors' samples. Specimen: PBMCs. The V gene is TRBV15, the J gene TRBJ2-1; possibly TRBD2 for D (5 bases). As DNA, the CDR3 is TGTGCCACCAGCAGAGTGTTGGGGAGTGAGCAGTTCTTC. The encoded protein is CATSRVLGSEQFF.